The 32 T cell receptor beta chains in this list originate from one sample, sequenced in a study of Tregs in tolerant kidney transplant recipients. The nonmyeloablative bone marrow transplants came from related graft donors, with transient mixed chimerism. The protocol was immunoSEQ multiplex PCR, while the TCRdb copy is restricted to in-frame clones and leaves out a portion. This sample has under 90,000 clones, with roughly 90% found just once. The sequences come from CD4+ T cells from blood (PBMCs), collected 24 months after the transplant. These receptors were obtained from a human patient who received a combined kidney and bone marrow transplant. Some T cells may be transferred from the graft donor.

This chain uses TRBV18 with TRBJ2-7; 7 nucleotides match TRBD2. CDR3 length equals 18 residues. In germline, CDR1 is KGHSH, CDR2 LQKENI. The V gene end was trimmed by 1 base and the J gene end by 3 bases; junction bases not matched to a gene: 15. The CDR3 nucleotides read TGTGCCAGCTCACCACGGGGGGGTGGGCAGTCCGCGGTCTACGAGCAGTACTTC. Translation gives CASSPRGGGQSAVYEQYF.

This clone is a singleton in its sample. The chain carries TRBV7-6 and TRBJ2-7; D not certain. The germline V and J ends were trimmed by 4 bases and 3 bases, with 10 bases remaining between them. The germline V gene encodes CDR1 SGHVS and CDR2 FNYEAQ. The CDR3 length is 13 residues. The CDR3 loop is CASSSDSNYEQYF. The CDR3 coding sequence is TGTGCCAGCAGCTCAGACTCGAACTACGAGCAGTACTTC.

The rearrangement links TRBV7-2 to TRBJ2-3; 11 bases match TRBD2. Germline lookup yields CDR1 SGHTA and CDR2 FQGNSA. V was clipped by 2 bases and J by 4 bases; unmatched bases: 5. The CDR3 is 16 residues long. The CDR3 DNA follows: TGTGCCAGCAGCTTAAGTGTGGGACTAGCGGCAGATACGCAGTATTTT. It specifies CASSLSVGLAADTQYF.

The rearrangement uses TRBV5-1 and TRBJ2-2; maybe TRBD1 (5 bases). Germline lookup yields CDR1 SGHRS and CDR2 YFSETQ. V was cut by 7 bases and J by 4 bases, with 17 bases left in between. The CDR3 runs 15 residues. This CDR3 is CASDQGFGITGELFF. As DNA, the CDR3 is TGCGCCAGCGATCAGGGTTTCGGTATCACCGGGGAGCTGTTTTTT. Drawing the rest from reference TRBV5-1 and TRBJ2-2, the complete variable domain is KAGVTQTPRYLIKTRGQQVTLSCSPISGHRSVSWYQQTPGQGLQFLFEYFSETQRNKGNFPGRFSGRQFSNSRSEMNVSTLELGDSALYLCASDQGFGITGELFFGEGSRLTVL.

The V and J genes are TRBV7-9 and TRBJ1-1; D not certain. Trimming removed 2 bases from V and 2 bases from J, with 3 bases in between. Germline values: CDR1 SEHNR, CDR2 FQNEAQ (reference sequence). CDR3 length: 12 residues. The CDR3 nucleotides read TGTGCCAGCAGCTTAATAAACACTGAAGCTTTCTTT. It translates to CASSLINTEAFF.

The chain employs TRBV7-2 and TRBJ2-7; D possibly corresponds to TRBD2 (6 bases). This CDR3 comprises 15 residues. V dropped 1 base and J dropped 0 bases, with 10 bases sitting between them. Germline CDR1 is SGHTA and CDR2 is FQGNSA. CDR3 region: CASSLGGLVSYEQYF. The CDR3 DNA reads as TGTGCCAGCAGCTTAGGGGGACTGGTCTCCTACGAGCAGTACTTC.

This clone has just a few counts. The rearrangement joins TRBV11-2 to TRBJ1-1, with no clear D. The length of the CDR3 is 14 residues. In germline, CDR1 is SGHAT, CDR2 FQNNGV. V was trimmed by 8 bases and J by 0 bases, leaving 13 bases between them. The CDR3 here is CASHRVLMNTEAFF. The CDR3 DNA follows: TGTGCCAGCCACCGGGTATTAATGAACACTGAAGCTTTCTTT.

This chain links TRBV19 with TRBJ1-1, with 7 bases identical to TRBD1. Unmatched junction bases numbered 8, after V lost 3 bases and J lost 4 bases. Germline CDR1 is LNHDA and CDR2 is SQIVND (reference sequence). The CDR3 runs 15 residues. CDR3 amino acids: CASSILRDSVTEAFF. The CDR3 DNA reads TGTGCCAGTAGTATTCTTCGGGACAGCGTCACTGAAGCTTTCTTT.

The V and J genes are TRBV2 and TRBJ1-5, with TRBD1 matching over 7 bases. Trimming cost V 6 bases and J 4 bases; bases outside gene matches: 9. Germline assignment: CDR1 SNHLY and CDR2 FYNNEI. There are 15 residues in the CDR3. The CDR3 DNA follows: TGTGCCAGCAGAGAACAGGGGATGGCAAATCAGCCCCAGCATTTT. Translated, it gives CASREQGMANQPQHF.

V gene TRBV6-1 combines with J gene TRBJ2-5, with TRBD1 matching 7 bases. There are 15 residues in the CDR3. V gave up 3 bases and J gave up 4 bases; unmatched junction bases: 8. CDR1 and CDR2 from the germline V gene are MNHNS and SASEGT. In nucleotides, the CDR3 is TGTGCCAGCAGTGATGATTACAGGGGAAGAGAGACCCAGTACTTC. This codes for CASSDDYRGRETQYF.

The genes are TRBV29-1 and TRBJ2-7, with 9 bases identical to TRBD1. Trimming took 5 bases from V and 2 from J; bases not matched to a gene: 7. The CDR3 has 14 residues. CDR1 is SQVTM, CDR2 ANQGSEA, per germline. CDR3: CSVKAGQGPYEQYF. Written as DNA, the CDR3 is TGCAGCGTTAAGGCGGGACAGGGACCCTACGAGCAGTACTTC.

This clone was found once. The chain carries TRBV6-5 and TRBJ1-1; 7 bases map to TRBD1. After removal of 5 bases from V and 5 bases from J, the junction contained 5 bases not matched to a gene. The V gene's germline CDR1 is MNHEY and CDR2 SVGAGI. CDR3 size: 13 residues. CDR3 bases: TGTGCCAGCAGTAGGGGGCTGAGGACTGAAGCTTTCTTT. This encodes CASSRGLRTEAFF.

V usage is TRBV5-1 and J usage is TRBJ2-7, with D uncertain. The germline V gene has CDR1 SGHRS and CDR2 YFSETQ. V dropped 3 bases and J dropped 1 base, with 14 bases sitting between them. The CDR3 spans 15 residues. The chain's CDR3 is CASSWAFEPSYEQYF. Here the CDR3 DNA reads TGCGCCAGCAGCTGGGCTTTTGAGCCTTCCTACGAGCAGTACTTC. Looking up the rest from reference TRBV5-1 and TRBJ2-7 gives the full variable domain: KAGVTQTPRYLIKTRGQQVTLSCSPISGHRSVSWYQQTPGQGLQFLFEYFSETQRNKGNFPGRFSGRQFSNSRSEMNVSTLELGDSALYLCASSWAFEPSYEQYFGPGTRLTVT.

The chain uses TRBV7-3 and TRBJ2-1; 9 nucleotides align to TRBD2. Germline V gene data show CDR1 as SGHTA and CDR2 as FQGTGA. V lost 2 bases to trimming and J lost 4 bases; unmatched junction nucleotides: 6. The CDR3 runs to 16 residues. CDR3: CASSLGAGGPYNEQFF. The CDR3 region has the DNA TGTGCCAGCAGCTTAGGTGCGGGGGGGCCTTACAATGAGCAGTTCTTC.

The V call is TRBV5-1, the J call TRBJ2-3; 8 bases match TRBD1. The germline CDR1 and CDR2 sequences are SGHRS and YFSETQ. The CDR3 has 15 amino acids. Trimming cost V 0 bases and J 2 bases; bases outside gene matches: 2. The CDR3 DNA sequence: TGCGCCAGCAGCTTGGACAGGGGGGACACAGATACGCAGTATTTT. Protein product: CASSLDRGDTDTQYF.

The chain uses TRBV19 and TRBJ2-7, with TRBD1 as a possible D gene (6 bases). CDR3 size: 15 residues. Germline assignment: CDR1 LNHDA and CDR2 SQIVND (reference sequence). The V gene lost 4 bases and the J gene lost 3 bases, with 16 bases spanning the gap. The CDR3 sequence: CASSTGTRAYYEQYF. The CDR3 DNA follows: TGTGCCAGTAGTACTGGGACACGGGCTTACTACGAGCAGTACTTC.

Comment on this clone: One end of the junction does not line up with germline, which may come from a read error. The same CDR3 arises from other DNA sequences in this sample as well. V gene TRBV11-3 combines with J gene TRBJ1-6, with D maybe TRBD1 (5 bases). The CDR3 is 13 amino acids. Looked up from germline, CDR1 is SGHNT and CDR2 is YENEEA. The CDR3 loop reads CASSFDSNSPLHF. CDR3 nucleotide sequence: TGTGCCAGCAGCTTTGACAGCAATTCCCCCCTCCACTTT.

The V gene is TRBV4-3, the J gene TRBJ2-2, with TRBD1 matching 8 bases. The V and J ends lost 4 bases and 5 bases, in that order; junction bases with no gene match: 9. The CDR3 runs to 16 residues. From germline, CDR1 is LGHNA and CDR2 YSLEER. CDR3 loop: CASSPARGQGTGELFF. The CDR3, as DNA: TGCGCCAGCAGCCCAGCGAGAGGACAGGGAACCGGGGAGCTGTTTTTT.

The CDR3: CASSVLTGTNEKLFF. The DNA for the CDR3 is TGTGCCAGTAGTGTCCTGACAGGAACTAATGAAAAACTGTTTTTT. This sequence joins TRBV19 and TRBJ1-4, with TRBD1 as a possible D gene (6 bases). The CDR3 has 15 residues. The V end lost 5 bases, the J end lost 1 base, and 11 bases lay between the germline ends. Germline V gene sequence: CDR1 LNHDA, CDR2 SQIVND (reference sequence).

V gene TRBV7-8 combines with J gene TRBJ1-5; 12 bases align to TRBD1. The trim removed 1 base at V and 7 bases at J, leaving 14 bases unmatched. The CDR3 loop spans 19 amino acids. Germline V CDR1 and CDR2: SGHVS, FQNEAQ. This CDR3 reads CASSLVPRGTGGAGQPQHF. CDR3 DNA: TGTGCCAGCAGCTTAGTTCCCCGGGGGACAGGGGGCGCGGGGCAGCCCCAGCATTTT.

This clone was found once. The chain couples TRBV7-9 to TRBJ2-1; TRBD2 agrees at 9 bases. With V trimmed by 5 bases and J by 9 bases, 11 bases remained unmatched. The germline gives CDR1 SEHNR, CDR2 FQNEAQ (reference sequence). The CDR3 is 15 amino acids. The chain's CDR3 is CASSPRRREGPEQFF. The CDR3 nucleotides read TGTGCCAGCAGCCCGAGAAGGCGGGAGGGGCCTGAGCAGTTCTTC.

The chain carries TRBV30 and TRBJ1-5; D is possibly TRBD1 (5 bases). V dropped 2 bases and J dropped 6 bases, with 8 bases sitting between them. The CDR3 is 12 amino acids. CDR1 GTSNPN and CDR2 SVGIG come from the germline V gene (reference sequence). CDR3 coding DNA: TGTGCCTGGAGTTCGGGGGGTCAGCCCCAGCATTTT. It is translated as CAWSSGGQPQHF.

The V gene is TRBV11-3, the J gene TRBJ2-6; no clear D. Germline V gene lookup returns CDR1 SGHNT and CDR2 YENEEA. The V and J ends lost 5 bases and 1 base respectively, with 9 bases between them. This CDR3 contains 15 residues. CDR3 in amino acids: CASSPGFSGANVLTF. CDR3 sequence (DNA): TGTGCCAGCAGCCCCGGTTTTTCTGGGGCCAACGTCCTGACTTTC.

The rearrangement joins TRBV19 to TRBJ2-1; 7 bases match TRBD2. This CDR3 is built from 16 residues. V lost 6 bases to trimming and J lost 0 bases; unmatched junction nucleotides: 8. Germline lookup yields CDR1 LNHDA and CDR2 SQIVND (reference sequence). The chain's CDR3 is CASSRTSGSSYNEQFF. The CDR3 region has the DNA TGTGCCAGTAGCCGGACTAGTGGAAGCTCCTACAATGAGCAGTTCTTC.

V gene TRBV7-2 combines with J gene TRBJ2-1, with 11 positions matching TRBD2. The V gene's germline CDR1 is SGHTA and CDR2 FQGNSA. The CDR3 has 15 amino acids. V trimming: 5 bases; J trimming: 8 bases; junction bases outside the gene matches: 8. CDR3 in amino acids: CASSPRTSGRYEQFF. CDR3 nucleotides: TGTGCCAGCAGCCCTCGGACTAGCGGGCGCTATGAGCAGTTCTTC.

This chain links TRBV7-6 with TRBJ2-3, with D possibly matching TRBD1 (6 bases). CDR3 length equals 15 residues. The germline V gene has CDR1 SGHVS and CDR2 FNYEAQ. V was shortened by 5 bases and J by 3 bases, with 15 bases between the two germline ends. The CDR3: CASSPQGRLTDTQYF. The CDR3, as DNA: TGTGCCAGCAGCCCACAGGGTAGATTGACAGATACGCAGTATTTT.

The chain carries TRBV2 and TRBJ2-3, with D tentatively TRBD2 (7 bases). Trimming removed 3 bases at V and 4 bases at J, with 17 bases between. The germline V gene encodes CDR1 SNHLY and CDR2 FYNNEI. The CDR3 has 16 residues. The CDR3 here is CASSDWGGLQADTQYF. The CDR3 DNA sequence: TGTGCCAGCAGTGATTGGGGGGGGCTTCAAGCAGATACGCAGTATTTT.

The gene calls are TRBV30 and TRBJ1-2; D call uncertain. Germline V gene data show CDR1 as GTSNPN and CDR2 as SVGIG (reference sequence). The V and J ends lost 1 base and 8 bases respectively, with 11 bases between them. The CDR3 covers 12 residues. In DNA form, the CDR3 reads TGTGCCTGGAGTGATGGTCGGGAGGGCTACACCTTC. Protein sequence: CAWSDGREGYTF.

This sequence joins TRBV11-3 and TRBJ2-1, with TRBD2 identical over 9 bases. V was clipped by 1 base and J by 8 bases; unmatched bases: 6. Germline V lookup: CDR1 SGHNT, CDR2 YENEEA. The CDR3 is 15 amino acids. The CDR3 here is CASSLGGGALDEQFF. DNA for the CDR3: TGTGCCAGCAGCTTAGGCGGGGGGGCCTTGGATGAGCAGTTCTTC. Filled out from reference TRBV11-3 and TRBJ2-1, the complete variable domain reads EAGVVQSPRYKIIEKKQPVAFWCNPISGHNTLYWYLQNLGQGPELLIRYENEEAVDDSQLPKDRFSAERLKGVDSTLKIQPAELGDSAVYLCASSLGGGALDEQFFGPGTRLTVL.

This clone has a single count. The chain links TRBV7-3 to TRBJ2-6; 7 bases fit TRBD2. V gave up 2 bases and J gave up 0 bases; unmatched junction bases: 10. From germline, CDR1 is SGHTA and CDR2 FQGTGA. The CDR3 length is 19 residues. DNA for the CDR3: TGTGCCAGCAGCTTAGCGGGAGTATATCCCCTCTCTGGGGCCAACGTCCTGACTTTC. Translation gives CASSLAGVYPLSGANVLTF.

This rearrangement joins TRBV7-2 to TRBJ1-2; the D gene is possibly TRBD1 (5 bases). The V gene lost 2 bases and the J gene lost 4 bases, with 11 bases spanning the gap. CDR3 length: 14 amino acids. Germline V gene lookup returns CDR1 SGHTA and CDR2 FQGNSA. The CDR3 loop is CASSLKSGPYGYTF. The CDR3 DNA follows: TGTGCCAGCAGCTTAAAGTCAGGGCCCTATGGCTACACCTTC.

This clone was counted only a few times. CDR3 in amino acids: CASQLVGNTGELFF. CDR3 DNA: TGTGCCAGCCAACTAGTCGGGAACACCGGGGAGCTGTTTTTT. The chain combines TRBV7-2 with TRBJ2-2; possibly TRBD2 for D (5 bases). V was clipped by 8 bases and J by 1 base, with 11 bases between them. Germline lookup yields CDR1 SGHTA and CDR2 FQGNSA. The CDR3 extends over 14 amino acids.